These 9 T cell receptor beta chains came from one sample sequenced in a study of response to subunit inactivated influenza vaccine. Each CDR3 protein is one row after TCRdb ran MiXCR on the RT-PCR reads. The sample has about 780,000 distinct CDR3 sequences, less than 20% seen once. The starting material was PBMCs from blood, obtained about 5 days after vaccination. These receptors came from a man in his forties or fifties who received an inactivated influenza vaccine.

V gene TRBV10-3 combines with J gene TRBJ2-3; 11 bases are shared with TRBD2. Unmatched junction bases numbered 4, after V lost 3 bases and J lost 2 bases. The germline CDR1 and CDR2 sequences are ENHRY and SYGVKD. The CDR3 extends over 16 amino acids. CDR3 region: CAISDRLAGTTDTQYF. Here the CDR3 DNA reads TGTGCCATCAGTGACAGACTAGCGGGGACCACAGATACGCAGTATTTT.

V is TRBV7-2 and J is TRBJ1-2; D unresolved. The ends were cut back, 2 bases at V and 4 bases at J, with 20 bases in the middle. Per germline, CDR1 SGHTA and CDR2 FQGNSA. The CDR3 spans 17 residues. CDR3 DNA: TGTGCCAGCAGCTTAAGAGCCAAGAGACTGATACCCTATGGCTACACCTTC. Translation: CASSLRAKRLIPYGYTF.

This rearrangement joins TRBV5-1 to TRBJ2-1; D gene ambiguous. V gave up 4 bases and J gave up 6 bases, with 20 bases separating them. The CDR3 loop spans 16 amino acids. CDR1 is SGHRS, CDR2 YFSETQ, per germline. The CDR3 reads CASSITLLFGSNEQFF. Here the CDR3 DNA reads TGCGCCAGCAGCATCACACTACTCTTTGGATCCAATGAGCAGTTCTTC.

The chain recombines TRBV2 with TRBJ2-6; maybe TRBD1 (5 bases). Germline CDR1 and CDR2: SNHLY and FYNNEI. V was shortened by 8 bases and J by 2 bases, with 13 bases between the two germline ends. CDR3 length equals 15 residues. As DNA, the CDR3 is TGTGCCAGCTCCCTGAAGGGGACTGGGGCCAACGTCCTGACTTTC. Protein sequence: CASSLKGTGANVLTF.

In its sample, this clonotype was seen many times. The chain joins TRBV20-1 to TRBJ2-2; no firm D call. In germline, CDR1 is DFQATT, CDR2 SNEGSKA (reference sequence). This CDR3 region has 14 residues. V was trimmed by 4 bases and J by 4 bases, leaving 13 bases between them. CDR3 in DNA: TGCAGTGCTACGAACCAGCCTTCCACCGGGGAGCTGTTTTTT. It is translated as CSATNQPSTGELFF.

This clonotype has more than one count but fewer than ten. The genes are TRBV28 and TRBJ1-5; D possibly corresponds to TRBD1 (5 bases). V was cut by 3 bases and J by 5 bases, with 11 bases left in between. This CDR3 has 14 residues. Germline CDR1 MDHEN, CDR2 SYDVKM. The CDR3 loop reads CASSLRRGHQPQHF. The CDR3 DNA sequence: TGTGCCAGCAGTTTGAGGAGGGGTCATCAGCCCCAGCATTTT.

This clonotype was recorded many times. J is TRBJ1-6 and V is TRBV12-3 or TRBV12-4; D not resolved. This CDR3 contains 13 residues. Deletions cut 8 bases from V and 9 bases from J, with 14 bases between. Here the CDR3 DNA reads TGTGCCAGCTGCGGTGTTCAAGGTTCACCCCTCCACTTT. Encoded protein: CASCGVQGSPLHF.

The V call is TRBV7-8, the J call TRBJ1-5; no definite D call. Germline V lookup: CDR1 SGHVS, CDR2 FQNEAQ. This CDR3 has 15 amino acids. V gave up 0 bases and J gave up 3 bases, with 9 bases separating them. DNA for the CDR3: TGTGCCAGCAGCTTAGCGAGAGGATTCAATCAGCCCCAGCATTTT. Its translation is CASSLARGFNQPQHF.

This clonotype was picked up many times. The V call is TRBV11-1, the J call TRBJ2-3; perhaps TRBD2 as D (7 bases). Trimming removed 5 bases from V and 3 bases from J, with 24 bases in between. Germline V gene sequence: CDR1 SGHAT, CDR2 FQDESV (reference sequence). The CDR3 spans 18 residues. In DNA, the CDR3 is TGTGCCAGCAGCCGCCCCGAGGGGGTAGCGGGTTGGACAGATACGCAGTATTTT. Translated: CASSRPEGVAGWTDTQYF.